This TCR beta chain comes out of a study of blood T cell repertoires in COVID-19. The CDR3 is 12 residues long. Deletions cut 6 bases from V and 4 bases from J, with 9 bases between. In the source study's methods: Using reference gene primer amplification, nucleated cell counts were estimated. Assay used: immunoSEQ multiplex PCR; TCRdb lists only in-frame clones, some missing. Clone size and V and J calls were adopted from that table, with D and trimming inferred from the DNA. Here the sample spans roughly 84,000 clones, about four fifths being singletons. This TCR was recovered from a woman between 40 and 50 years old with active or convalescent COVID-19. The chain uses TRBV12-3 or TRBV12-4 and TRBJ1-2; D ambiguous. The specimen was peripheral blood. The CDR3 DNA reads as TGTGCCAGCAGCTGGGAGGGCTATGGCTACACCTTC. Translation gives CASSWEGYGYTF.